This T cell receptor (beta chain) was recorded in a study of cytomegalovirus exposure and HLA in healthy donors. The study, taken as a whole, reports: Using the classifier, cytomegalovirus status was reportedly diagnosed with high specificity and sensitivity. The authors later found TCR association rates varying by HLA locus, with DRB1 most and HLA-C fewest. When analyzed later, a missense DCLRE1C variant was found to be linked to TCR beta V- and J-gene trimming. Researchers counted about 150 TCR beta chains as cytomegalovirus-associated.

This CDR3 is 16 amino acids long. The germline CDR1 and CDR2 sequences are SGDLS and YYNGEE. The V gene end was trimmed by 3 bases and the J gene end by 3 bases; junction bases not matched to a gene: 9. The PCR employed 60 Vbeta primers together with 13 Jbeta primers. TCRdb's copy holds only in-frame clones and misses some; the assay was immunoSEQ multiplex PCR. This table has approximately 160,000 clones, 84% appearing once. This clone was seen a single time. The antigen is undetermined. The rearrangement joins TRBV9 to TRBJ2-5; 9 bases fit TRBD2. Sequenced input: PBMCs. The sequence was collected from a boy younger than 10 in good health and CMV-seronegative. The CDR3 protein is CASSDPLAGYEETQYF. The DNA of the CDR3 is TGTGCCAGCAGCGACCCACTAGCGGGCTACGAAGAGACCCAGTACTTC. The variable domain in full, with the rest retrieved from reference TRBV9 and TRBJ2-5, is DSGVTQTPKHLITATGQRVTLRCSPRSGDLSVYWYQQSLDQGLQFLIQYYNGEERAKGNILERFSAQQFPDLHSELNLSSLELGDSALYFCASSDPLAGYEETQYFGPGTRLLVL.